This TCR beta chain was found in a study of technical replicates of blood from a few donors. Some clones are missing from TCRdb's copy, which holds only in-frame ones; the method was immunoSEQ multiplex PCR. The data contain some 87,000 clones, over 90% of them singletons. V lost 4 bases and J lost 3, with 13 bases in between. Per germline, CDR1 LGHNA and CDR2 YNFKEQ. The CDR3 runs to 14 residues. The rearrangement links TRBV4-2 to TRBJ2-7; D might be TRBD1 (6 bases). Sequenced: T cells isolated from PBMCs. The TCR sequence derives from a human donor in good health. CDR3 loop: CASSRIRDNYEQYF. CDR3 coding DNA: TGTGCCAGCAGCCGAATTAGGGACAACTACGAGCAGTACTTC.